Below, one T cell receptor (beta chain) is given with its context. Which antigen it targets is not known. Qualities for individual bases were not recorded, and no much larger clone is one base off. Trimmed from V: 4 bases; trimmed from J: 2 bases; junction bases lacking a gene match: 2. CDR1 and CDR2 were assigned from the germline V gene as MGHDK and SYGVNS. The CDR3 numbers 16 residues from cysteine through phenylalanine. The read is trimmed to its CDR3 DNA, 48 bases read in frame from base 1. These data belong to a study of T cells in localized non-small cell lung cancer (TCRdb year 2020). Describing the broader study: T cell repertoires of about 240 early-stage NSCLC patients were analyzed, with tumors being compared against uninvolved tumor-adjacent lungs. The cohort was made up of some 240 treatment-naive NSCLC patients whose localized lung tumors had been resected. NSCLC patients had a mean age of around 66 years, and around 140 were male and around 110 female. What the study reported, not specific to this receptor: Because multi-region tumor sequencing was not done, intratumor heterogeneity could not be ruled out. Uninvolved tumor-adjacent lung showed the highest T cell clonality, higher than tumor, which suggests more focused antigenic responses in the adjacent lung. A median of approximately 50 of the top 100 tumor clones turned up in the paired uninvolved adjacent lung, and 25 to 35 of those clones also ranked among the top 100 of that same adjacent lung. Because of the exploratory design, TCR variables were selected using unadjusted p-values without false-discovery rate correction. Higher T cell density in blood was associated with longer overall survival, whereas higher clonality in adjacent lung was associated with shorter survival.

TCR beta CDR3 regions were sequenced from DNA using the immunoSEQ Assay. The original methods were these. T cell density was computed as TCR beta template counts normalized to usable DNA estimated by amplifying housekeeping genes. Richness was estimated using the preseqR package, with extrapolation to 400,000 templates for PBMC samples and to 120,000 templates for tissue samples. Clonality was taken to be one minus Pielou's evenness. Differential abundance testing on productive amino-acid clonotypes, with a minimum total count of 5 and an alpha of 0.1, was used to identify tissue-enriched TCRs. Repertoire overlap between compartments was quantified with the Jaccard Index and Morisita Overlap Index. GLIPH grouped TCR beta CDR3s together with public tetramer-defined viral CDR3s, and a viral motif had to include at least three viral sequences and show V-gene enrichment. The table comes from immuneACCESS by way of TCRdb, which keeps in-frame sequences with V and J called. Part of the clones is missing from these tables; in studies checked, under half for an unresolved V gene and the rest for unknown reasons. V, J and clone size were drawn from that table, and D and trimming were deduced from the DNA. This sample gives 1,300 or so clones in total; around 21% of them show up just once. The ten largest account for about 16% of the sample.

Uninvolved adjacent lung was sampled at least 2 cm away from the tumor margin, and two independent pathologists confirmed that the tissue had no atypia. At diagnosis, peripheral blood, uninvolved tumor-adjacent lung and tumor were collected and were preserved as a mix of fresh-frozen and FFPE material. The source is a woman between 40 and 69 years old with stage I lung adenocarcinoma. The material was normal lung tissue next to the tumor, obtained before any cancer treatment. This sequence uses TRBV25-1 and TRBJ2-3; a stretch of 14 junction bases matches TRBD2. The CDR3 region: CASSAGLAGDTDTQYF. The bases read TGTGCCAGCAGTGCGGGACTAGCGGGGGACACAGATACGCAGTATTTT.